This entry lists 7 T cell receptor beta chains sequenced from one sample in a study of T-cell memory formation after mild COVID-19. Each CDR3 protein is one row after TCRdb ran MiXCR on the 5' RACE reads. The sample carries some 82,000 distinct CDR3 sequences, 9.5% to 15% recorded once. The sample consisted of PBMCs or a T cell subset sorted from them (not recorded which). The receptors shown here come from a man younger than 35 who had mild COVID-19 (a few samples of this study predate the infection). Cell type and time point are not known.

This clonotype has only a few counts. The chain has TRBV12-3 or TRBV12-4 and TRBJ1-2; a possible D gene is TRBD1 (5 bases). The CDR3 totals 18 residues. Trimming shortened V by 5 bases and J by 4 bases, and 26 bases separated the two germline ends. The CDR3 nucleotides read TGTGCCAGCAGTCCACCTCAAGGGGTTATGGGACCTCGCTATGGCTACACCTTC. This gives the protein CASSPPQGVMGPRYGYTF.

V and J are TRBV11-1 and TRBJ2-1; no reliable D call. V shed 4 bases and J shed 7 bases, with 17 bases lying between them. CDR1 is SGHAT and CDR2 is FQDESV in the germline V gene (reference sequence). The CDR3 totals 15 residues. This CDR3 reads CASSSGGIPWNEQFF. The CDR3 DNA follows: TGTGCCAGCAGCTCCGGCGGCATACCATGGAATGAGCAGTTCTTC.

Only a few counts were recorded for this clonotype. The chain links TRBV9 to TRBJ2-7; either TRBD1 or TRBD2 may supply D (6 bases each). Per germline, CDR1 SGDLS and CDR2 YYNGEE. Deletions cut 5 bases from V and 3 bases from J, with 15 bases between. The CDR3 is 14 residues long. Here the CDR3 DNA reads TGTGCCAGCAGTTCCGGGGGCCCGGGCTACGAGCAGTACTTC. Translation gives CASSSGGPGYEQYF. The full variable domain, its missing parts supplied by reference TRBV9 and TRBJ2-7, is DSGVTQTPKHLITATGQRVTLRCSPRSGDLSVYWYQQSLDQGLQFLIQYYNGEERAKGNILERFSAQQFPDLHSELNLSSLELGDSALYFCASSSGGPGYEQYFGPGTRLTVT.

This clonotype was counted between two and nine times. V usage is TRBV4-1 and J usage is TRBJ2-7; D uncertain. This CDR3 spans 14 amino acids. The germline V gene has CDR1 MGHRA and CDR2 YSYEKL. V was trimmed by 1 base and J by 3 bases, leaving 10 bases between them. The CDR3 coding sequence is TGCGCCAGCAGCCAAGGTACCGGGTACTACGAGCAGTACTTC. Translation: CASSQGTGYYEQYF.

This clonotype was recorded once. The chain is built from TRBV4-3 and TRBJ2-1; D gene unclear. The V gene's germline CDR1 is LGHNA and CDR2 YSLEER. The CDR3 loop spans 14 amino acids. V was trimmed by 11 bases and J by 7 bases, leaving 21 bases between them. The CDR3 region has the DNA TGCGCCGCCGCGGCGGACGTTATGGGGAATGAGCAGTTCTTC. Its translation: CAAAADVMGNEQFF.

This clonotype was found a few times. The V call is TRBV6-5, the J call TRBJ2-7; no clear D gene. V lost 6 bases and J 3 bases, leaving 21 bases between the germline ends. This CDR3 comprises 16 residues. Germline CDR1 MNHEY, CDR2 SVGAGI. The CDR3 DNA sequence: TGTGCCAGCAGCCCGGCGGTGGGTGCCACCCTCTACGAGCAGTACGTC. The encoded protein is CASSPAVGATLYEQYV.

This clonotype was seen more than once but under ten times. This chain joins TRBV7-2 and TRBJ1-2; D gene ambiguous. Per the germline V gene, CDR1 is SGHTA and CDR2 is FQGNSA. Trimming took off 5 bases at V and 14 bases at J, with 15 bases between the two ends. The CDR3 is made up of 11 amino acids. The CDR3 sequence: CASSPGEPKTF. DNA of the CDR3: TGTGCCAGCAGCCCAGGAGAGCCCAAAACCTTC.